The count of the clone carrying this T cell receptor beta chain is one. Antigen specificity is unknown. The same CDR3 also results from other DNA sequences found in this sample. These data originate in a study of shared clonotypes between healthy human individuals. Overall study results and limits: Donor clonotype sharing was expected to depend on sequencing depth.

Genomic DNA of each subset was evenly split across several immunoSEQ plates. The method was immunoSEQ multiplex PCR; TCRdb's version includes in-frame clones alone and lacks a portion of them. The data contain 2 million to 2.5 million clones, more than 85% of them singletons. CDR3 length equals 15 residues. V lost 3 bases to trimming and J lost 0 bases; unmatched junction nucleotides: 1. Per the germline V gene, CDR1 is KGHSH and CDR2 is LQKENI. Input material: naive CD4+ T cells from PBMCs. Subset indicated: CD45RA+ positively selected. The source is a young man in good health. Some clones in this sample may be carry-over from other donors' samples. V gene TRBV18 combines with J gene TRBJ1-3; TRBD1 matches at 8 bases. DNA of the CDR3: TGTGCCAGCTCACCGACAGGGGACTCTGGAAACACCATATATTTT. It is translated as CASSPTGDSGNTIYF.